The source of this T cell receptor beta chain is a study of T cells in Graves' hyperthyroidism and ophthalmopathy. Study-wide results and limits: Most thyroid clonotypes that were expanded above 0.001 also turned up in blood.

Lactation, pregnancy, other autoimmune disease or uncontrolled infection led to exclusion of patients. The PBMCs studied were ones that came from roughly 11 ml fresh peripheral blood. This clonotype was seen many times. Its antigen is as yet unknown. TCR beta CDR3 sequences were amplified from RNA transcripts. The HTBI primer set was used in a first-round RT-PCR of the TCR CDR3. A single record per CDR3 protein comes from TCRdb applying MiXCR to the multiplex PCR reads. The table includes about 460,000 distinct CDR3 sequences, 20% to 25% detected once. This CDR3 is 16 amino acids long. V was clipped by 6 bases and J by 4 bases, with 21 bases between them. CDR1 and CDR2 (germline): SNHLY, FYNNEI.

This TCR came from a woman aged 65 to 85 with Graves' ophthalmopathy. This sequence joins TRBV2 and TRBJ1-1; D perhaps matches TRBD1 (6 bases). The source material was blood. For the CDR3, the DNA is TGTGCCAGCAGAAGAAGAAACAGGGAAGGCGGCACTGAAGCTTTCTTT. Amino acid sequence: CASRRRNREGGTEAFF.